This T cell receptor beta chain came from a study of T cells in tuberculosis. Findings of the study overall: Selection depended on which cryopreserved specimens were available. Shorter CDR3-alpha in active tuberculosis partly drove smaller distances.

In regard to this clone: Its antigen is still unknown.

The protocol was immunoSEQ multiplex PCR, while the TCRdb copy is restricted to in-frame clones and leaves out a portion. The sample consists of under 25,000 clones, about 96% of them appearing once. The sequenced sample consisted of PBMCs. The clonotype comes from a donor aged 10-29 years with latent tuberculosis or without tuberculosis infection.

The CDR3 coding sequence is TGTGCCAGCTCACCACCGGGAGCTACAGGGGGCGCATTCTATGGCTACACCTTC. The encoded protein is CASSPPGATGGAFYGYTF. The chain joins TRBV18 to TRBJ1-2; 9 bases fit TRBD1. This CDR3 is 18 amino acids long. The V segment lost 0 bases and the J segment 4 bases; nucleotides outside the gene matches: 12. The germline V gene has CDR1 KGHSH and CDR2 LQKENI.